These 23 T cell receptor beta chains came from one sample sequenced in a study of cytomegalovirus exposure and HLA in healthy donors. PCR involved 60 Vbeta and 13 Jbeta primers. Clones were read by immunoSEQ multiplex PCR, and TCRdb kept only the in-frame ones, dropping some. This table has 150,000 or so clones, about 77% appearing once. Sequences were obtained from PBMCs. Source of these receptors: a male donor in good health and CMV-seronegative.

The chain links TRBV18 to TRBJ1-2; D remains ambiguous. The CDR3 is 16 amino acids. The V end was cut by 3 bases, the J end by 3 bases, with 17 bases between. Germline loops: CDR1 KGHSH, CDR2 LQKENI. The CDR3 DNA reads TGTGCCAGCTCACCTCCAAATCTGAGGGTCCACTATGGCTACACCTTC. It codes for CASSPPNLRVHYGYTF. The full variable domain, its missing parts supplied by reference TRBV18 and TRBJ1-2, is NAGVMQNPRHLVRRRGQEARLRCSPMKGHSHVYWYRQLPEEGLKFMVYLQKENIIDESGMPKERFSAEFPKEGPSILRIQQVVRGDSAAYFCASSPPNLRVHYGYTFGSGTRLTVV.

The chain is built from TRBV9 and TRBJ2-3; the D is unclear. V was pared by 4 bases and J by 6 bases, with 6 bases between. The V gene's germline CDR1 is SGDLS and CDR2 YYNGEE. The CDR3 contains 11 residues. Written as DNA, the CDR3 is TGTGCCAGCAGCCCCGGGGATACGCAGTATTTT. Amino acids: CASSPGDTQYF.

The table lists this clone with a few counts. This CDR3 is also generated by other DNA sequences in the sample. V gene TRBV9 combines with J gene TRBJ2-2; D is perhaps TRBD1 (6 bases). The CDR3 is 15 amino acids. Trimming stripped 3 bases from V and 1 base from J, with 10 bases between. Germline V gene sequence: CDR1 SGDLS, CDR2 YYNGEE. CDR3 in amino acids: CASSGTGWNTGELFF. The CDR3 DNA sequence: TGTGCCAGCAGCGGTACAGGGTGGAACACCGGGGAGCTGTTTTTT.

The chain combines TRBV6-1 with TRBJ2-3; 10 positions match TRBD2. The germline gives CDR1 MNHNS, CDR2 SASEGT. V trimming: 5 bases; J trimming: 6 bases; junction bases outside the gene matches: 8. The CDR3 totals 15 residues. CDR3: CASSSPLAGVDTQYF. CDR3 in DNA: TGTGCCAGCAGTTCGCCGCTAGCGGGAGTCGATACGCAGTATTTT.

V and J are TRBV18 and TRBJ1-2, with D tentatively TRBD1 (5 bases). Trimming shortened V by 3 bases and J by 3 bases, and 11 bases separated the two germline ends. The CDR3 is made up of 14 amino acids. From germline, CDR1 is KGHSH and CDR2 LQKENI. CDR3 loop: CASSPTPGDYGYTF. The CDR3 DNA is TGTGCCAGCTCACCCACACCGGGGGACTATGGCTACACCTTC. The entire variable domain, with the rest obtained from reference TRBV18 and TRBJ1-2, is as follows: NAGVMQNPRHLVRRRGQEARLRCSPMKGHSHVYWYRQLPEEGLKFMVYLQKENIIDESGMPKERFSAEFPKEGPSILRIQQVVRGDSAAYFCASSPTPGDYGYTFGSGTRLTVV.

In the case of this clone: A read error may produce the germline difference seen at one junction end. CDR3 amino acids: CASSQPTSGATKNSQYF. The CDR3 DNA reads TGCGCCAGCAGCCAACCTACTAGCGGGGCTACCAAAAACAGTCAGTACTTC. V gene TRBV4-1 combines with J gene TRBJ2-4; TRBD2 matches at 10 bases. This CDR3 comprises 17 residues. From germline, CDR1 is MGHRA and CDR2 YSYEKL.

This clone was seen a single time. This chain links TRBV5-1 with TRBJ2-7, with 11 bases aligning to TRBD2. J lost 0 bases, V lost 4 bases, and 3 bases had no gene match. Per germline, CDR1 SGHRS and CDR2 YFSETQ. The CDR3 runs 15 residues. As DNA, the CDR3 is TGCGCCAGCAGCGGAACTAGCGGGAGCTCCTACGAGCAGTACTTC. Its protein product is CASSGTSGSSYEQYF.

V usage is TRBV19 and J usage is TRBJ2-3, with 10 bases fitting TRBD1. Germline CDR1 LNHDA, CDR2 SQIVND (reference sequence). V lost 3 bases, J lost 1 base, and 7 bases stayed unmatched. The CDR3 spans 17 residues. The CDR3 coding sequence is TGTGCCAGTAGTATTGGGGACAGGGGACTTCGCACAGATACGCAGTATTTT. This translates into CASSIGDRGLRTDTQYF.

The rearrangement links TRBV25-1 to TRBJ1-4; 7 bases are shared with TRBD1. With 9 bases clipped from V and 0 bases from J, the junction kept 10 bases outside the gene matches. Germline CDR1 and CDR2: MGHDK and SYGVNS. There are 16 residues in the CDR3. CDR3 loop: CASSSGTVSTNEKLFF. Here the CDR3 DNA reads TGTGCCAGTTCCTCCGGGACAGTCTCAACTAATGAAAAACTGTTTTTT.

In DNA, the CDR3 is TGCGCCAGCAGCTCCGCAGACCAGGGGTCCCCTGAAGCTTTCTTT. Protein: CASSSADQGSPEAFF. J is TRBJ1-1 and V is TRBV5-1; a weak D match, TRBD1 (6 bases). This CDR3 has 15 amino acids. The V gene's germline CDR1 is SGHRS and CDR2 YFSETQ. V was cut by 3 bases and J by 6 bases, with 18 bases left in between.

The gene calls are TRBV30 and TRBJ1-3; 7 bases are shared with TRBD1. Germline-derived CDR1 and CDR2 are GTSNPN and SVGIG (reference sequence). V shed 8 bases and J 0 bases; nucleotides not matched to a gene: 4. CDR3 length equals 13 residues. This CDR3 reads CATQGTSGNTIYF. Written as DNA, the CDR3 is TGTGCCACACAGGGGACCTCTGGAAACACCATATATTTT.

The rearrangement joins TRBV27 to TRBJ2-7; D is undetermined. The CDR3 contains 12 residues. V lost 5 bases and J 2 bases, leaving 7 bases between the germline ends. Germline V lookup: CDR1 MNHEY, CDR2 SMNVEV (reference sequence). CDR3 nucleotide sequence: TGTGCCAGCAGTCCCAGCGCCTACGAGCAGTACTTC. Residues: CASSPSAYEQYF.

The V and J genes are TRBV9 and TRBJ2-3, with 11 bases lining up with TRBD1. The V gene's germline CDR1 is SGDLS and CDR2 YYNGEE. The CDR3 consists of 15 residues. Trimming removed 3 bases from V and 4 bases from J; junction bases left unmatched: 4. The CDR3 nucleotides read TGTGCCAGCAGCGGCCGGACAGGGGGCGCAGATACGCAGTATTTT. Protein sequence: CASSGRTGGADTQYF.

The V and J genes are TRBV6-5 and TRBJ1-1; perhaps TRBD1 as D (5 bases). V was clipped by 0 bases and J by 1 base, with 9 bases between them. The germline gives CDR1 MNHEY, CDR2 SVGAGI. This CDR3 is built from 15 residues. The CDR3 nucleotides are TGTGCCAGCAGTTACTCAGGGGTTTCGAACACTGAAGCTTTCTTT. Its translation is CASSYSGVSNTEAFF.

This clone has more than one count but fewer than ten. At one of its ends the junction is not consistent with the germline gene, which may arise from a read error. J is TRBJ2-6 and V is TRBV19; 9 bases fit TRBD1. There are 17 residues in the CDR3. Germline CDR1 reads LNHDA; CDR2 reads SQIVND (reference sequence). CDR3 DNA sequence: TGTGCCAGTAGTCCGGACAGGGGATTTTCTGGGGCCAACGGCCTGACTTTC. Amino acids: CASSPDRGFSGANGLTF.

The gene calls are TRBV4-1 and TRBJ2-5; 8 nucleotides line up with TRBD2. CDR1 and CDR2 from the germline V gene are MGHRA and YSYEKL. J was trimmed by 3 bases and V by 3 bases; bases with no gene match: 9. The CDR3 runs to 16 residues. Here the CDR3 reads CASSHRTGGPEETQYF. CDR3 DNA sequence: TGCGCCAGCAGCCACCGAACGGGAGGGCCTGAAGAGACCCAGTACTTC.

This chain connects TRBV19 to TRBJ1-2; D remains ambiguous. Germline V gene sequence: CDR1 LNHDA, CDR2 SQIVND (reference sequence). This CDR3 region has 14 residues. Trimming removed 4 bases at V and 4 bases at J, with 13 bases between. CDR3 bases: TGTGCCAGTAGTAACGACGGACGGGGCTATGGCTACACCTTC. This sequence encodes CASSNDGRGYGYTF.

The chain employs TRBV18 and TRBJ1-1; no clear D gene. Trimming took off 5 bases at V and 7 bases at J, with 11 bases between the two ends. The CDR3 extends over 12 amino acids. Germline values: CDR1 KGHSH, CDR2 LQKENI. CDR3 coding DNA: TGTGCCAGCTCAGATTACGGGGATGAAGCTTTCTTT. This gives the protein CASSDYGDEAFF.

This clone has a handful of counts. The chain recombines TRBV19 with TRBJ2-3; TRBD1 matches 12 bases. This CDR3 contains 15 residues. CDR1 LNHDA and CDR2 SQIVND come from the germline V gene (reference sequence). Trimming removed 6 bases from V and 7 bases from J; junction bases left unmatched: 8. CDR3 nucleotide sequence: TGTGCCAGTAGCCGCGGGACAGGGGGCGTTTATACGCAGTATTTT. Translated: CASSRGTGGVYTQYF. Full variable domain (remainder filled in from reference TRBV19 and TRBJ2-3): DGGITQSPKYLFRKEGQNVTLSCEQNLNHDAMYWYRQDPGQGLRLIYYSQIVNDFQKGDIAEGYSVSREKKESFPLTVTSAQKNPTAFYLCASSRGTGGVYTQYFGPGTRLTVL.

The chain links TRBV5-6 to TRBJ1-1; tentative D call: TRBD1 (6 bases). CDR3 length equals 12 residues. Deletions cut 4 bases from V and 5 bases from J, with 9 bases between. Germline CDR1 SGHDT, CDR2 YYEEEE. CDR3 in amino acids: CASSLTGTEAFF. As DNA, the CDR3 is TGTGCCAGCAGCCTGACAGGTACTGAAGCTTTCTTT.

This clone was seen more than once but under ten times. This chain joins TRBV5-4 and TRBJ1-5, with 9 bases that match TRBD1. The CDR3 contains 19 residues. Germline CDR1 reads SGHNT; CDR2 reads YYREEE (reference sequence). V shed 2 bases and J 0 bases; nucleotides not matched to a gene: 12. CDR3 nucleotide sequence: TGTGCCAGCAGCTTAGGGGGGACAGGGACCCGCCTTAGCAATCAGCCCCAGCATTTT. Protein sequence: CASSLGGTGTRLSNQPQHF.

The chain joins TRBV7-3 to TRBJ1-2; possibly TRBD1 for D (5 bases). V lost 1 base and J lost 0, with 9 bases in between. The germline V gene encodes CDR1 SGHTA and CDR2 FQGTGA. The CDR3 loop spans 15 amino acids. The CDR3 bases are TGTGCCAGCAGCTTAAACGACAGAACTAACTATGGCTACACCTTC. Residues: CASSLNDRTNYGYTF.

V gene TRBV29-1 combines with J gene TRBJ2-1; 7 positions match TRBD2. From germline, CDR1 is SQVTM and CDR2 ANQGSEA. The V gene end was trimmed by 0 bases and the J gene end by 9 bases; junction bases not matched to a gene: 11. The CDR3 is 15 residues long. The CDR3 coding sequence is TGCAGCGTTGAAGAAGGCCTAGCGGAGGGCGGTGAGCAGTTCTTC. Translated, it gives CSVEEGLAEGGEQFF.